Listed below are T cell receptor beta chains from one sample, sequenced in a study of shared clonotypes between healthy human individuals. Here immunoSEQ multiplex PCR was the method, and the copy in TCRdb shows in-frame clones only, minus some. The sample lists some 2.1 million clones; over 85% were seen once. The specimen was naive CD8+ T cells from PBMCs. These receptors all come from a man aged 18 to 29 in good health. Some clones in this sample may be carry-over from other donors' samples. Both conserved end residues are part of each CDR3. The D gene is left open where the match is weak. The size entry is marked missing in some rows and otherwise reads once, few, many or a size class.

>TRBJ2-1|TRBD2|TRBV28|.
TGTGCCAGCATCAAAATACTCAGCAGGACTAGCAATCACAATGAGCAGTTCTTC
CASIKILSRTSNHNEQFF
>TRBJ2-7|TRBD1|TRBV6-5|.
TGTGCCACCCAAAGTCGGGACAGCTCCTACGAGCAGTACTTC
CATQSRDSSYEQYF
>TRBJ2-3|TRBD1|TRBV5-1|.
TGCGCCAGCTGGCACGGACAGGGCACCGCAGATACGCAGTATTTT
CASWHGQGTADTQYF
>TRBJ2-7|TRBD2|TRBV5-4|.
TGTGCCAGCAGCTCCGGACTAGCGGGGAATACCTACGAGCAGTACTTC
CASSSGLAGNTYEQYF
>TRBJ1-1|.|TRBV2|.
TGTGCCAGCAGTGAAACCCGGTACCCTATGAACACTGAAGCTTTCTTT
CASSETRYPMNTEAFF
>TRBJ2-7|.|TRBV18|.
TGTGCCAGCTCACCACCGTCTTCCACTGGGAACTACGAGCAGTACTTC
CASSPPSSTGNYEQYF
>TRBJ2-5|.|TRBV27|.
TGTGCCAGCAGCGAGGTGGGAGGAGGAGAGACCCAGTACTTC
CASSEVGGGETQYF
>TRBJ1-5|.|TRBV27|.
TGTGCCAGCAGTTTCCTGGGGGGTAGCCGTCAGCCCCAGCATTTT
CASSFLGGSRQPQHF
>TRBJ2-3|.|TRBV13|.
TGTGCCAGCAGCCAGGGGAGGGGGTCCACAGATACGCAGTATTTT
CASSQGRGSTDTQYF
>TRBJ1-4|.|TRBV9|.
TGTGCCAGCAGCGGCGAGACCGGGGGGAGTGGGGAAAAACTGTTTTTT
CASSGETGGSGEKLFF
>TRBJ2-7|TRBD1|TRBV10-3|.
TGTGCCATCAGTGAGTCTGGACAGGGCTACGAGCAGTACTTC
CAISESGQGYEQYF
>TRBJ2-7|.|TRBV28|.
TGTGCCAGCAGAGAAGGCTACGAGCAGTACTTC
CASREGYEQYF
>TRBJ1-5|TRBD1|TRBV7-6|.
TGTGCCAGCAGCGCCACCGGTGCAGGGGGAGGCCAGCCCCAGCATTTT
CASSATGAGGGQPQHF
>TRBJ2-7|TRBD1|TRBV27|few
TGTGCCAGCAGTTCCGGGACAGACTACGAGCAGTACTTC
CASSSGTDYEQYF
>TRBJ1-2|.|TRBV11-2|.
TGTGCCAGCAGCTTACTCACTGGTGGCTACACCTTC
CASSLLTGGYTF
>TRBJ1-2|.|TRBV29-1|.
TGCAGCGTTGAATATGGGGGAAGTCAAGGCTACACCTTC
CSVEYGGSQGYTF
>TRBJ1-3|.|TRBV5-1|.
TGCGCCAGCAGCTCTGGATACTCTGGAAACACCATATATTTT
CASSSGYSGNTIYF
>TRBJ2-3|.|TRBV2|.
TGTGCCAGCAGTGATGTATTCACAGATACGCAGTATTTT
CASSDVFTDTQYF
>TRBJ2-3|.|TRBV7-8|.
TGTGCCAGCAGCCCCTCCGCAGCGGGTTCACTGGATACGCAGTATTTT
CASSPSAAGSLDTQYF
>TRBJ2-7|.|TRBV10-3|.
TGTGCCATCAGTGGGAGAGACTGGGACGAGCAGTACTTC
CAISGRDWDEQYF
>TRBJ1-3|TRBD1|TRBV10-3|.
TGTGCCATCAGTGAGCTGGCTCGGACAGGGAGAAACACCATATATTTT
CAISELARTGRNTIYF
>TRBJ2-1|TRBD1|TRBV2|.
TGTGCCAGCAGTTTTCTCCCACGACAGGGGGCTTATGATGAGCAGTTCTTC
CASSFLPRQGAYDEQFF
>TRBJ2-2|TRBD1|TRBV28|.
TGTGCCAGCAGCACCGGGACAGTAAAGAACACCGGGGAGCTGTTTTTT
CASSTGTVKNTGELFF
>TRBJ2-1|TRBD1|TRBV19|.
TGTGCCAGTAGTAAGCTTCTGGCGCAGGCTAGGGGGCCTTACAATGAGCAGTTCTTC
CASSKLLAQARGPYNEQFF
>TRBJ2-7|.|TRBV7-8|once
TGTGCCAGCAGCTATACCCCCGGATTGGGTAGCTCCTACGAGCAGTACTTC
CASSYTPGLGSSYEQYF
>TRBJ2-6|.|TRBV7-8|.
TGTGCCAGCAGTTTAGGATCGAGGGCATCTGGGGCCAACGTCCTGACTTTC
CASSLGSRASGANVLTF
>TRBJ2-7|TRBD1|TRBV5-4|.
TGTGCCAGCAGCTTGTCCCCGGGACAGGGGTTCAACGAGCAGTACTTC
CASSLSPGQGFNEQYF
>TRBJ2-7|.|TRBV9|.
TGTGCCAGCAGCGTAGGGGGGTTAACCGAGCAGTACTTC
CASSVGGLTEQYF
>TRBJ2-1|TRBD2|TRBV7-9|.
TGTGCCAGCAGCTTCCGAGAGCGGGAAAGGAATGAGCAGTTCTTC
CASSFRERERNEQFF
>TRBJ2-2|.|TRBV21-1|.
TGTGCCAGCAGCAAGGGGTATACCTACAGGTTTCTGGAGCTGTTTTTT
CASSKGYTYRFLELFF
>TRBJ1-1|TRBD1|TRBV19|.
TGTGCCAGTAGCCGGGACAGTTTAAACACTGAAGCTTTCTTT
CASSRDSLNTEAFF
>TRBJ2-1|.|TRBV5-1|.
TGCGCCAGCAGCAAAGACGGTTACAATGAGCAGTTCTTC
CASSKDGYNEQFF
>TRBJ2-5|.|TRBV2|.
TGTGCCAGCAGTGTACCCCCGAGGGGTTCAGAGACCCAGTACTTC
CASSVPPRGSETQYF
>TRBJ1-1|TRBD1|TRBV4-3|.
TGCGCCAGCAGCCATAAACAGGGGGCCACTGAAGCTTTCTTT
CASSHKQGATEAFF
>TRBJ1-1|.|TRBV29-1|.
TGCAGCGTTGACCGTCCGGGCTCCACTGAAGCTTTCTTT
CSVDRPGSTEAFF
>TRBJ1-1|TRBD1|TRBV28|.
TGTGCCAGCAGTGTGGGACAGGGGAACACTGAAGCTTTCTTT
CASSVGQGNTEAFF
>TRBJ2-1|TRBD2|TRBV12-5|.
TGTGCTAGTGGTTTGGGGGGACTAGAAAGTGAGCAGTTCTTC
CASGLGGLESEQFF